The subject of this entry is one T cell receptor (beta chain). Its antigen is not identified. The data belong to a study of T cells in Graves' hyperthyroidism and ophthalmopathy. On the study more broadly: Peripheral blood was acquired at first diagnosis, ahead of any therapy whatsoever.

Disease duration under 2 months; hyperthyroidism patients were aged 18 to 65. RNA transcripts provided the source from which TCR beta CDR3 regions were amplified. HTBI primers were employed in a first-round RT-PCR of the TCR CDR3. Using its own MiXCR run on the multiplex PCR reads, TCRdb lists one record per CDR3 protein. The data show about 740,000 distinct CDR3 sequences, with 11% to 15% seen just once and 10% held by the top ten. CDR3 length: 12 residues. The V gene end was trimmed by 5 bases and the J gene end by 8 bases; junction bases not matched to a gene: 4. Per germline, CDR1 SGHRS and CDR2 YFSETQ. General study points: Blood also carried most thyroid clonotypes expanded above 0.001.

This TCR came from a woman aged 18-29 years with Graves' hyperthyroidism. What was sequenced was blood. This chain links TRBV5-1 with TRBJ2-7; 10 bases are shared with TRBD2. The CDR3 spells CASRLAGSKQYF. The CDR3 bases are TGCGCCAGCAGACTAGCGGGATCTAAGCAGTACTTC.